The clone carrying this T cell receptor beta chain was seen ten or more times. The data belong to a study of T cells after yellow fever vaccination. It was through 5'RACE template switching that TCR cDNA was made, with a universal primer site and UMIs added. TCRdb called the 5' RACE reads again in MiXCR, with one record for every CDR3 protein. The sample lists roughly 190,000 distinct CDR3 sequences, 9.5% to 11% occurring once. CDR1 and CDR2 (germline): PRHDT, FYEKMQ (reference sequence). The CDR3 spans 13 residues. Trimming took 5 bases from V and 6 from J; bases not matched to a gene: 5. V is TRBV13 and J is TRBJ1-2, with 8 bases that match TRBD1. Sequenced material: CD8+ T cells sorted from PBMCs, taken 15 days after the yellow fever booster vaccination. The receptor comes from a man aged 18-30 years who received the YFV17D yellow fever vaccine. The CDR3 spells CASSLGQGDGYTF. In DNA, the CDR3 is TGTGCCAGCAGCCTCGGACAGGGCGATGGCTACACCTTC.